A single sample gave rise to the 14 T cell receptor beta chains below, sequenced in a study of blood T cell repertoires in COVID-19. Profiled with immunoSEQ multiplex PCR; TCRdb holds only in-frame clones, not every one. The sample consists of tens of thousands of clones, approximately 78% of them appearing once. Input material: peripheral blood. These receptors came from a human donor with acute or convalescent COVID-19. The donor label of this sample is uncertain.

In DNA, the CDR3 is TGTGCCAGCAGCTTGGCCGGGACAGGGACATACAATGAGCAGTTCTTC. Translated, it gives CASSLAGTGTYNEQFF. The V call is TRBV5-5, the J call TRBJ2-1, with 9 bases matching TRBD1. There are 16 residues in the CDR3. The junction had 5 bases not matched to a gene; V was cut back by 0 bases and J by 4 bases. CDR1 SGHKS and CDR2 YYEKEE come from the germline V gene (reference sequence).

The CDR3 protein is CASSVEVAGEQFF. The CDR3 DNA follows: TGTGCCAGCAGCGTAGAGGTCGCGGGTGAGCAGTTCTTC. The rearrangement uses TRBV9 and TRBJ2-1; D might be TRBD2 (5 bases). Germline CDR1 is SGDLS and CDR2 is YYNGEE. The CDR3 covers 13 residues. Trimming left V 0 bases short and J 9 bases short, with 10 bases between.

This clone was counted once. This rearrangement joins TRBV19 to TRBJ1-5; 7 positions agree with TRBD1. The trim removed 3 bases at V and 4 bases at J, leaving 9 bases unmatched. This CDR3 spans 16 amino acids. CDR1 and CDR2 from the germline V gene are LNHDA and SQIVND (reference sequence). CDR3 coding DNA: TGTGCCAGTAGTATGATGGGACAGTCAATTAATCAGCCCCAGCATTTT. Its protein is CASSMMGQSINQPQHF.

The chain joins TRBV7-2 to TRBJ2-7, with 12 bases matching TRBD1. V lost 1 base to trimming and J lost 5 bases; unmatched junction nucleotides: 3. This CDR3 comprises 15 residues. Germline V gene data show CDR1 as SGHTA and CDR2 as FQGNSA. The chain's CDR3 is CASSLGGQGANEQYF. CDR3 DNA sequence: TGTGCCAGCAGCTTAGGGGGACAGGGGGCCAACGAGCAGTACTTC.

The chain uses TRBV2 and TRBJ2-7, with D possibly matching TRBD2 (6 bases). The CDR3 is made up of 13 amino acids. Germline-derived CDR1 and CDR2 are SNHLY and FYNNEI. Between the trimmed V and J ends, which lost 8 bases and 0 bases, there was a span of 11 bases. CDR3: CASRGWSSYEQYF. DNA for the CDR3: TGTGCCAGCCGGGGGTGGAGCTCCTACGAGCAGTACTTC.

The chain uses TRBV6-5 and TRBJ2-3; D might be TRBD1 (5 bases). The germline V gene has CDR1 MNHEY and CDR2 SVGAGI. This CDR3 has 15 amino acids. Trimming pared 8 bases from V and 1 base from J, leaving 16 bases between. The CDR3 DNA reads TGTGCCAGCGCCCCTGGGCAGGGCCGCACAGATACGCAGTATTTT. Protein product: CASAPGQGRTDTQYF.

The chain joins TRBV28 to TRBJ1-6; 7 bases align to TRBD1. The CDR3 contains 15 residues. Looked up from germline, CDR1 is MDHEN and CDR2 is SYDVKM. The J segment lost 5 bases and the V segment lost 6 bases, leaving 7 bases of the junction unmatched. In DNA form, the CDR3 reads TGTGCCAGCAGCCCAAGACAGGGCAATAATTCACCCCTCCACTTT. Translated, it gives CASSPRQGNNSPLHF.

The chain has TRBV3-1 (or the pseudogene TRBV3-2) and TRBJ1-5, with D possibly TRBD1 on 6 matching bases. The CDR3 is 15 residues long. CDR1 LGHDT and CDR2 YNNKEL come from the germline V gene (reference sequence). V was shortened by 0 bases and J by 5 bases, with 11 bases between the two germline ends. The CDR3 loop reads CASSQDRTAHQPQHF. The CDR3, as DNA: TGTGCCAGCAGCCAAGACCGGACAGCCCATCAGCCCCAGCATTTT.

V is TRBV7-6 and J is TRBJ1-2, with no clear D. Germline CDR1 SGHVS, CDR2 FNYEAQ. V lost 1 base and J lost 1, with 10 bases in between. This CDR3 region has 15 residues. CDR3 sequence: CASSLEPGFNYGYTF. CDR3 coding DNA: TGTGCCAGCAGCTTAGAGCCGGGATTTAACTATGGCTACACCTTC.

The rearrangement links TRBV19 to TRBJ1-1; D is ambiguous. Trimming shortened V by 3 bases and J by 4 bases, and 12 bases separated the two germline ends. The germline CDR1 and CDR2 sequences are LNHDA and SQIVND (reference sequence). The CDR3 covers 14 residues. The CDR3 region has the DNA TGTGCCAGTAGTATCCGGGGATCTTTCACTGAAGCTTTCTTT. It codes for CASSIRGSFTEAFF.

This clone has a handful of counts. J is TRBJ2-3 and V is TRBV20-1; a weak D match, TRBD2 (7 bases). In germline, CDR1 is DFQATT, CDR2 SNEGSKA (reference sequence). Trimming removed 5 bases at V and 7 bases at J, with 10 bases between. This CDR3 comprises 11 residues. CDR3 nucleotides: TGCAGTGCTGCGGGGGCAAATACGCAGTATTTT. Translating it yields CSAAGANTQYF.

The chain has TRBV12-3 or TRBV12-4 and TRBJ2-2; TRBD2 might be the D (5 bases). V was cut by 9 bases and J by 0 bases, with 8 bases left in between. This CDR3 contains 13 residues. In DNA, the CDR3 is TGTGCCAGTAGCGATTCGAACACCGGGGAGCTGTTTTTT. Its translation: CASSDSNTGELFF.

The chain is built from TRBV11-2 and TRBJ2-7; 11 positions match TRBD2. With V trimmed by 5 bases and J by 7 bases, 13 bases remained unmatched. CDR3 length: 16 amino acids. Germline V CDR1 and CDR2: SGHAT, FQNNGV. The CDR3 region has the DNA TGTGCCAGCAGCCCTTCTAGCGGGGGGCTGGCGGGGGAGCAGTACTTC. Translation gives CASSPSSGGLAGEQYF.

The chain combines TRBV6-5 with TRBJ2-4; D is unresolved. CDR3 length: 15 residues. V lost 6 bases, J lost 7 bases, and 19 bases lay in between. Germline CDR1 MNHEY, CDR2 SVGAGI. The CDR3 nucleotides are TGTGCCAGCAGCCCGCGGCCATCCCCTCCCAACATTCAGTACTTC. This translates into CASSPRPSPPNIQYF.